Following are 26 T cell receptor beta chains from one sample sequenced in a study of multiple sclerosis patients with progressive multifocal leukoencephalopathy. Generated by immunoSEQ multiplex PCR, the TCRdb table keeps only in-frame clones and is missing some. The data show under 40,000 clones, over 90% seen once. Indicated time point: before natalizumab initiation. Source material: PBMCs. The receptor set was obtained from a man aged 25-45 years with multiple sclerosis.

The rearrangement uses TRBV2 and TRBJ2-7, with D uncertain. Germline values: CDR1 SNHLY, CDR2 FYNNEI. CDR3 length equals 14 residues. V was pared by 0 bases and J by 6 bases, with 12 bases between. CDR3 sequence: CASSEAAGRSEQYV. DNA for the CDR3: TGTGCCAGCAGTGAAGCGGCCGGACGGAGCGAGCAGTACGTC.

J is TRBJ2-7 and V is TRBV7-2; D is undetermined. Trimming took off 1 base at V and 5 bases at J, with 9 bases between the two ends. The V gene's germline CDR1 is SGHTA and CDR2 FQGNSA. This CDR3 contains 13 residues. The CDR3 DNA is TGTGCCAGCAGCTTAGTTGGTCCAGACGAGCAGTACTTC. Translation: CASSLVGPDEQYF. Together with reference TRBV7-2 and TRBJ2-7, the CDR3 gives the full variable domain: GAGVSQSPSNKVTEKGKDVELRCDPISGHTALYWYRQSLGQGLEFLIYFQGNSAPDKSGLPSDRFSAERTGGSVSTLTIQRTQQEDSAVYLCASSLVGPDEQYFGPGTRLTVT.

The chain recombines TRBV5-4 with TRBJ2-5; the match to TRBD2 covers 8 bases. The J call may not be correct, given that the DNA end is closer to TRBJ2-7. The CDR3 totals 16 residues. The germline V gene encodes CDR1 SGHNT and CDR2 YYREEE (reference sequence). As DNA, the CDR3 is TGTGCCAGCAGCTCCGGGAGCGGGAGCATCTCCTACGAGCAGTACTTC. Its translation: CASSSGSGSISYEQYF.

The count of this clone is one. The chain couples TRBV10-3 to TRBJ1-1; 7 nucleotides match TRBD1. J gave up 3 bases and V 6 bases, and 4 bases lay outside the gene matches. The CDR3 is made up of 13 amino acids. In germline, CDR1 is ENHRY, CDR2 SYGVKD. CDR3 coding DNA: TGTGCCATCAGAAGGGGGCGTGACACTGAAGCTTTCTTT. Translated, it gives CAIRRGRDTEAFF.

The table lists this clone with a count of one. The chain couples TRBV7-3 to TRBJ2-1, with D hard to call. CDR3 length: 15 amino acids. Germline-derived CDR1 and CDR2 are SGHTA and FQGTGA. V gave up 5 bases and J gave up 1 base, with 12 bases separating them. CDR3 amino acids: CASSPLGSSYNEQFF. In DNA, the CDR3 is TGTGCCAGCAGCCCTCTCGGAAGTTCCTACAATGAGCAGTTCTTC.

The J gene is TRBJ1-1, the V gene TRBV10-3; TRBD1 is a possible D gene (6 bases). There are 16 residues in the CDR3. V was shortened by 3 bases and J by 1 base, with 15 bases between the two germline ends. In germline, CDR1 is ENHRY, CDR2 SYGVKD. CDR3 loop: CAISDPEQGPNTEAFF. The CDR3 bases are TGTGCCATCAGTGACCCCGAACAGGGCCCGAACACTGAAGCTTTCTTT.

Only one count was recorded for this clone. The V call is TRBV4-3, the J call TRBJ2-3; D is unresolved. The CDR3 spans 17 residues. V was cut by 1 base and J by 1 base, with 15 bases left in between. Germline V gene sequence: CDR1 LGHNA, CDR2 YSLEER. The CDR3 DNA follows: TGCGCCAGCAGCCAAGGGCGGTTCGGCGGACGCACAGATACGCAGTATTTT. Its translation is CASSQGRFGGRTDTQYF.

This chain joins TRBV18 and TRBJ2-5; D unclear. The J call may be mistaken, given a closer DNA end match to TRBJ2-7. From germline, CDR1 is KGHSH and CDR2 LQKENI. The CDR3 is 15 amino acids. The CDR3 DNA follows: TGTGCCAGCTCACCATCATCCGTAAACATCTACGAGCAGTACTTC. This encodes CASSPSSVNIYEQYF.

The rearrangement uses TRBV7-3 and TRBJ2-5, with 7 bases matching TRBD1. The CDR3 runs to 13 residues. The V segment lost 4 bases and the J segment 7 bases; nucleotides outside the gene matches: 6. Germline assignment: CDR1 SGHTA and CDR2 FQGTGA. In DNA, the CDR3 is TGTGCCAGCAGCTCGACAGGGACGGGGACCCAGTACTTC. It encodes CASSSTGTGTQYF.

The rearrangement links TRBV18 to TRBJ2-2, with TRBD2 matching over 13 bases. Looked up from germline, CDR1 is KGHSH and CDR2 is LQKENI. This CDR3 region has 21 residues. The V gene end was trimmed by 2 bases and the J gene end by 2 bases; junction bases not matched to a gene: 14. DNA for the CDR3: TGTGCCAGCTCACCAAGGGCCGGACTAGCGGGAGTGAGGAGCAACACCGGGGAGCTGTTTTTT. This translates into CASSPRAGLAGVRSNTGELFF. Supplemented by reference TRBV18 and TRBJ2-2, the full variable domain reads NAGVMQNPRHLVRRRGQEARLRCSPMKGHSHVYWYRQLPEEGLKFMVYLQKENIIDESGMPKERFSAEFPKEGPSILRIQQVVRGDSAAYFCASSPRAGLAGVRSNTGELFFGEGSRLTVL.

The chain couples TRBV11-2 to TRBJ2-7; tentative D call: TRBD2 (5 bases). Trimming pared 3 bases from V and 3 bases from J, leaving 9 bases between. From germline, CDR1 is SGHAT and CDR2 FQNNGV. The CDR3 loop spans 13 amino acids. CDR3 sequence reads: CASSFDYLYEQYF. CDR3 nucleotide sequence: TGTGCCAGCAGCTTTGACTACCTCTACGAGCAGTACTTC.

The chain links TRBV7-2 to TRBJ2-7; D is undetermined. The germline V gene has CDR1 SGHTA and CDR2 FQGNSA. The CDR3 has 15 amino acids. V lost 5 bases to trimming and J lost 1 base, with 15 bases between them. CDR3 sequence (DNA): TGTGCCAGCAGCCTACGACAAGTACTTTCCTACGAGCAGTACTTC. Translated: CASSLRQVLSYEQYF.

The chain couples TRBV29-1 to TRBJ2-3; TRBD2 agrees at 10 bases. The CDR3 sequence is 15 residues long. CDR1 is SQVTM and CDR2 is ANQGSEA in the germline V gene. J was trimmed by 1 base and V by 4 bases; bases with no gene match: 5. This chain's CDR3 is CSVGELAGGTDTQYF. The CDR3 DNA reads TGCAGCGTTGGCGAGCTAGCGGGAGGCACAGATACGCAGTATTTT.

J is TRBJ2-1 and V is TRBV28; D possibly matches TRBD1 or TRBD2 (5 bases each). CDR3 length equals 11 residues. Trimming removed 10 bases from V and 7 bases from J, with 11 bases in between. Germline lookup yields CDR1 MDHEN and CDR2 SYDVKM. The DNA of the CDR3 is TGTGCCACCCGGGACGTAAATGAGCAGTTCTTC. Residues: CATRDVNEQFF.

The rearrangement uses TRBV30 and TRBJ2-7; possibly TRBD1 for D (6 bases). CDR1 is GTSNPN, CDR2 SVGIG, per germline (reference sequence). Trimming pared 1 base from V and 2 bases from J, leaving 9 bases between. This CDR3 comprises 13 residues. This chain's CDR3 is CAWSADRTYEQYF. CDR3 in DNA: TGTGCCTGGAGTGCGGACAGAACCTACGAGCAGTACTTC.

The V and J genes are TRBV27 and TRBJ2-3, with 7 bases that match TRBD2. This CDR3 is built from 19 residues. CDR1 and CDR2 (germline): MNHEY, SMNVEV (reference sequence). The junction had 19 bases not matched to a gene; V was cut back by 6 bases and J by 1 base. This CDR3 reads CASSLSGGGLIRGTDTQYF. The CDR3, as DNA: TGTGCCAGCAGCCTTTCCGGCGGGGGACTGATCAGGGGCACAGATACGCAGTATTTT.

The chain has TRBV10-3 and TRBJ2-7, with D tentatively TRBD1 or TRBD2 (5 bases each). CDR3 length equals 13 residues. In germline, CDR1 is ENHRY, CDR2 SYGVKD. The CDR3 DNA follows: TGTGCTGCCTCTGAGGGGCAGGGATACGAGCAGTACGTC. It encodes CAASEGQGYEQYV.

This clone has just a few counts. CDR3 amino acids: CASSQVWGRRNEQFF. The DNA of the CDR3 is TGTGCCAGCAGCCAAGTATGGGGGAGGAGGAATGAGCAGTTCTTC. The chain carries TRBV14 and TRBJ2-1; D perhaps matches TRBD2 (6 bases). CDR1 is SGHDN and CDR2 is FVKESK in the germline V gene. This CDR3 is built from 15 residues. V was pared by 1 base and J by 7 bases, with 14 bases between. The full variable domain, its missing parts supplied by reference TRBV14 and TRBJ2-1, is EAGVTQFPSHSVIEKGQTVTLRCDPISGHDNLYWYRRVMGKEIKFLLHFVKESKQDESGMPNNRFLAERTGGTYSTLKVQPAELEDSGVYFCASSQVWGRRNEQFFGPGTRLTVL.

The chain combines TRBV7-8 with TRBJ1-1; 7 bases line up with TRBD1. In germline, CDR1 is SGHVS, CDR2 FQNEAQ. CDR3 length: 17 residues. V lost 5 bases to trimming and J lost 0 bases; unmatched junction nucleotides: 12. CDR3 in DNA: TGTGCCAGCAGCCTAGGGGGCAGTGGGAGTTTGAACACTGAAGCTTTCTTT. Residues: CASSLGGSGSLNTEAFF.

The J gene is TRBJ1-1, the V gene TRBV18, with TRBD1 as a possible D gene (5 bases). Per germline, CDR1 KGHSH and CDR2 LQKENI. The germline V and J ends were trimmed by 6 bases and 4 bases, with 12 bases remaining between them. This CDR3 spans 13 amino acids. As DNA, the CDR3 is TGTGCCAGCTCGCCGGGACTGGGCACTGAAGCTTTCTTT. It codes for CASSPGLGTEAFF.

The chain is built from TRBV14 and TRBJ2-7; 13 bases match TRBD2. The trim removed 5 bases at V and 6 bases at J, leaving 7 bases unmatched. The CDR3 spans 15 residues. The germline gives CDR1 SGHDN, CDR2 FVKESK. CDR3 nucleotides: TGTGCCAGCAGCTCCGGACTAGCGGGAGTGGGCGAGCAGTACTTC. Translation gives CASSSGLAGVGEQYF.

CDR3 amino acids: CAWSDPGRRDTQYF. CDR3 DNA: TGTGCCTGGAGCGACCCGGGGCGAAGAGATACGCAGTATTTT. The V call is TRBV30, the J call TRBJ2-3; D may match TRBD1 or TRBD2 (5 bases each). CDR1 is GTSNPN and CDR2 is SVGIG in the germline V gene (reference sequence). This CDR3 has 14 residues. V was pared by 3 bases and J by 5 bases, with 15 bases between.

The rearrangement links TRBV5-1 to TRBJ1-1, with D possibly matching TRBD1 (6 bases). The CDR3 contains 15 residues. V lost 4 bases, J lost 4 bases, and 17 bases lay in between. The germline V gene has CDR1 SGHRS and CDR2 YFSETQ. As DNA, the CDR3 is TGCGCCAGCAGCCTGGAGCCAGGGGCCGCCACTGAAGCTTTCTTT. Protein product: CASSLEPGAATEAFF.

The chain combines TRBV19 with TRBJ1-2; 10 bases align to TRBD1. Germline V CDR1 and CDR2: LNHDA, SQIVND (reference sequence). This CDR3 is built from 14 residues. V lost 3 bases to trimming and J lost 5 bases; unmatched junction nucleotides: 3. CDR3 loop: CASSIRDRGYGYTF. CDR3 coding DNA: TGTGCCAGTAGTATTCGGGACAGGGGTTATGGCTACACCTTC. Using reference TRBV19 and TRBJ1-2 for the parts outside the CDR3, the full variable domain is DGGITQSPKYLFRKEGQNVTLSCEQNLNHDAMYWYRQDPGQGLRLIYYSQIVNDFQKGDIAEGYSVSREKKESFPLTVTSAQKNPTAFYLCASSIRDRGYGYTFGSGTRLTVV.

V and J are TRBV7-2 and TRBJ2-2; 12 nucleotides line up with TRBD2. V gave up 10 bases and J gave up 12 bases; unmatched junction bases: 12. Germline values: CDR1 SGHTA, CDR2 FQGNSA. This CDR3 is built from 14 residues. This chain's CDR3 is CATGGLAGPWKLFF. As DNA, the CDR3 is TGTGCCACTGGAGGACTAGCGGGGCCGTGGAAGCTGTTTTTT. Full variable domain (remainder filled in from reference TRBV7-2 and TRBJ2-2): GAGVSQSPSNKVTEKGKDVELRCDPISGHTALYWYRQSLGQGLEFLIYFQGNSAPDKSGLPSDRFSAERTGGSVSTLTIQRTQQEDSAVYLCATGGLAGPWKLFFGEGSRLTVL.

The chain links TRBV18 to TRBJ2-2, with TRBD1 as a possible D gene (5 bases). Trimming left V 3 bases short and J 5 bases short, with 7 bases between. The CDR3 has 13 amino acids. Germline CDR1 and CDR2: KGHSH and LQKENI. CDR3: CASSPKGTGELFF. The CDR3 nucleotides are TGTGCCAGCTCACCGAAGGGGACCGGGGAGCTGTTTTTT. Full variable domain (rest looked up from reference TRBV18 and TRBJ2-2): NAGVMQNPRHLVRRRGQEARLRCSPMKGHSHVYWYRQLPEEGLKFMVYLQKENIIDESGMPKERFSAEFPKEGPSILRIQQVVRGDSAAYFCASSPKGTGELFFGEGSRLTVL.